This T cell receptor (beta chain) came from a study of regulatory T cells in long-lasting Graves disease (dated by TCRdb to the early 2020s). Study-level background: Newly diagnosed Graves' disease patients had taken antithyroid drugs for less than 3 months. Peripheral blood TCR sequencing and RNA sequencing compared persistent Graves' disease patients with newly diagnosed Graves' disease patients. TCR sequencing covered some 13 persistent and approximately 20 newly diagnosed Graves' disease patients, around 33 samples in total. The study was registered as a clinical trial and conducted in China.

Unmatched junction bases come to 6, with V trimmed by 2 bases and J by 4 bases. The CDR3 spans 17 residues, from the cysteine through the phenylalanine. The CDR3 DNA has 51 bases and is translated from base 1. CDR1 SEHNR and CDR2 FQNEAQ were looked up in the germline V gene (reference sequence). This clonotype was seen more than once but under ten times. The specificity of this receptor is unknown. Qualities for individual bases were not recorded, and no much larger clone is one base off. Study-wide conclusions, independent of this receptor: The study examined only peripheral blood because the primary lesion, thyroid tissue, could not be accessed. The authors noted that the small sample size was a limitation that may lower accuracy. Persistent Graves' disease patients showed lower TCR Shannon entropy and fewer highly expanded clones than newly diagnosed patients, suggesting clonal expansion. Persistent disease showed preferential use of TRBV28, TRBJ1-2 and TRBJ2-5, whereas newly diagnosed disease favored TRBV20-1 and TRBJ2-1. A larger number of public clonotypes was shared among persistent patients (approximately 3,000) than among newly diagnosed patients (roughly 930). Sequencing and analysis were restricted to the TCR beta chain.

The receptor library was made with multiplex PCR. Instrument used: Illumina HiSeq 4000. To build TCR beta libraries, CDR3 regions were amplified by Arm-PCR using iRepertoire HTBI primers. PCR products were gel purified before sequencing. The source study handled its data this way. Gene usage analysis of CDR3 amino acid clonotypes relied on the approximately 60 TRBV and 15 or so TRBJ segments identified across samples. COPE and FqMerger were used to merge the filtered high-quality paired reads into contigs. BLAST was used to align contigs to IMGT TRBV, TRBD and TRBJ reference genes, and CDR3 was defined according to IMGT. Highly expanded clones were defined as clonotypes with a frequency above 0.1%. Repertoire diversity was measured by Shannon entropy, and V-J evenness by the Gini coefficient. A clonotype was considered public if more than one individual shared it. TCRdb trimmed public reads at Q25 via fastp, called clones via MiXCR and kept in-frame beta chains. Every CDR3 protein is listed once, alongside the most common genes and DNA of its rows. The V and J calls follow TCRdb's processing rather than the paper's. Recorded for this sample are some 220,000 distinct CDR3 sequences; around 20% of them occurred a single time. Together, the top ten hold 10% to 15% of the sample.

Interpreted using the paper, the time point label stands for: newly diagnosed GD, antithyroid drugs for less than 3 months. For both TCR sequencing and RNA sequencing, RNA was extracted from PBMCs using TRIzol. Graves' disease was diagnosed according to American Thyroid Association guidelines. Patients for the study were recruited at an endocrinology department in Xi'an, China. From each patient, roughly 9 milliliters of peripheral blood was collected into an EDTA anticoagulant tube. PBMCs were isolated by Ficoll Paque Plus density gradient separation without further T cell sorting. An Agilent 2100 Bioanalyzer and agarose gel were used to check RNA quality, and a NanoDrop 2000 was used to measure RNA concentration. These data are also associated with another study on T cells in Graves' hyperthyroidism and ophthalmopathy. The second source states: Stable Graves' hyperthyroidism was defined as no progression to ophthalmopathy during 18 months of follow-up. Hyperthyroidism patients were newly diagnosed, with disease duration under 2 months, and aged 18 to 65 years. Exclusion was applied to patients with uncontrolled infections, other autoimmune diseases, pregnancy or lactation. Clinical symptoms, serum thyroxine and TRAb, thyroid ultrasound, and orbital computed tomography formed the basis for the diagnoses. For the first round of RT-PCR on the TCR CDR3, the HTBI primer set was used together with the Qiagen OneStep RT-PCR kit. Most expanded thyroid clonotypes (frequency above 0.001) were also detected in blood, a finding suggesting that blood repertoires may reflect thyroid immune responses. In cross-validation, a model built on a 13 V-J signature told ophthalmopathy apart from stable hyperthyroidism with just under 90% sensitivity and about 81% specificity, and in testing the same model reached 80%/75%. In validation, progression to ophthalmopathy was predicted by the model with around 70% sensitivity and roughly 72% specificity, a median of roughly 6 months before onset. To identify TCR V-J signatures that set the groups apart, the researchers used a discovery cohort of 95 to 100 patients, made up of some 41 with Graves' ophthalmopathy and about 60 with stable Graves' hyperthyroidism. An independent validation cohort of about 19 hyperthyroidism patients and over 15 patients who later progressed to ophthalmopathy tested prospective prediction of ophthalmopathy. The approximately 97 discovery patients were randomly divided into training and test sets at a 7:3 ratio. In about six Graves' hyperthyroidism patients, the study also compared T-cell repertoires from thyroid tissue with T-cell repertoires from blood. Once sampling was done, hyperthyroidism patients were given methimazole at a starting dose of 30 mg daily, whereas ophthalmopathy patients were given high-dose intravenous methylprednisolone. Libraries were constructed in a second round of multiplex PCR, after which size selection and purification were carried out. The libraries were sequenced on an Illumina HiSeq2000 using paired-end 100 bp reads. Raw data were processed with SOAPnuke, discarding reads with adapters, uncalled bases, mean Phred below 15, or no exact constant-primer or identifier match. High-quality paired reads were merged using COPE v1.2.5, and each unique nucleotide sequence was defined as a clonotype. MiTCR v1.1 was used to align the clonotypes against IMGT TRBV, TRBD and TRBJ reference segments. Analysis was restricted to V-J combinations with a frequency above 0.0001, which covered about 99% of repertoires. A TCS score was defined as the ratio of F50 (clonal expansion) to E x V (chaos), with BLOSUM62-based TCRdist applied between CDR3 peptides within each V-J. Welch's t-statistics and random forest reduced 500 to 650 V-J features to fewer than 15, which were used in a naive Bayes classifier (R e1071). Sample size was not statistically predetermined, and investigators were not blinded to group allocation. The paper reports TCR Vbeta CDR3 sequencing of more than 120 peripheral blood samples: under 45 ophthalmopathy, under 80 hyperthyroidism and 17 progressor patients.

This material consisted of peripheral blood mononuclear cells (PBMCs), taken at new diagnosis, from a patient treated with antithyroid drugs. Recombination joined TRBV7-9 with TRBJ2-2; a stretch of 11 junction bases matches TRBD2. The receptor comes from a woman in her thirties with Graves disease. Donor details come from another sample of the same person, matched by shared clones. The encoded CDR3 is CASSLLPSGRITGELFF. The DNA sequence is TGTGCCAGCAGCTTACTGCCTAGCGGGAGGATCACCGGGGAGCTGTTTTTT.